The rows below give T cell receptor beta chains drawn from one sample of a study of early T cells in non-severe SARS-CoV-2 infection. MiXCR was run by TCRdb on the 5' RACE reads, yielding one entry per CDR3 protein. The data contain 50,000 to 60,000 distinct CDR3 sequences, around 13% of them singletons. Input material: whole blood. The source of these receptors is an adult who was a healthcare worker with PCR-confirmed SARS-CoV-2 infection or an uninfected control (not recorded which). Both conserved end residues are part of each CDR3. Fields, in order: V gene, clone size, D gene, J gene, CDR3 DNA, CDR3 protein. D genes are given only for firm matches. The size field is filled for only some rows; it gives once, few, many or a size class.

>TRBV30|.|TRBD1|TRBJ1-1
TGTGCCTGGAGTAACAGGGGAGGAATGAACACTGAAGCTTTCTTT
CAWSNRGGMNTEAFF
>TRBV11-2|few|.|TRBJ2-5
TGTGCCAGCAGCTTTGTTCCTCAAGAGACCCAGTACTTC
CASSFVPQETQYF
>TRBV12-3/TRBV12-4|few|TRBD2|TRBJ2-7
TGTGCCAGCAGTCCCTACCGACTAGGGACTAGCCACTTTTCTGAGCAGTACTTC
CASSPYRLGTSHFSEQYF
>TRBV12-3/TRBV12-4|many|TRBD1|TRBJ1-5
TGTGCCAGCGGGACAGGGCGGGTCAATCAGCCCCAGCATTTT
CASGTGRVNQPQHF
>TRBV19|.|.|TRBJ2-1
TGTGCCAGTAGGGCCCTGTACAATGAGCAGTTCTTC
CASRALYNEQFF
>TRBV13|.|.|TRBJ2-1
TGTGCTAGCAGCAGTACCGACCATGAGCAGTTCTTC
CASSSTDHEQFF
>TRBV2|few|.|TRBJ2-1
TGTGCCAGCAAGACCGACGGGTCCTACAATGAGCAGTTCTTC
CASKTDGSYNEQFF
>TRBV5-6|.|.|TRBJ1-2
TGTGCCAGCAGCTTGGATCCGGCTGACTATGGCTACACCTTC
CASSLDPADYGYTF
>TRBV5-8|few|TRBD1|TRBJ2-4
TGTGCCAGCAGCCTCCCCCCCGGACAGGGGGCGGATGGCCAGTACTTC
CASSLPPGQGADGQYF
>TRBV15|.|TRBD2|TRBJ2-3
TGTGCCACCAGCAGAGGAAGCGGGGGTAGCACAGATACGCAGTATTTT
CATSRGSGGSTDTQYF
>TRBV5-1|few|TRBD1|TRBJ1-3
TGCGCCAGCAGCTTGTCCGGGACAGGCCTCTCTGGAAACACCATATATTTT
CASSLSGTGLSGNTIYF
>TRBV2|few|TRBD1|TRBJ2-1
TGTGCCAGCAGTGAGACGGGACAGGCAATATCCAATGAGCAGTTCTTC
CASSETGQAISNEQFF
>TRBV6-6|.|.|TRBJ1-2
TGTGCCAGCACCGATACAGGGAGCAACTATGGCTACACCTTC
CASTDTGSNYGYTF
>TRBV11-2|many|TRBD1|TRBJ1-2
TGTGCCAGCAGAGATCCCGGGACAGGGGGTCCCAACTATGGCTACACCTTC
CASRDPGTGGPNYGYTF
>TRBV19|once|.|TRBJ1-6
TGTGCCAGTACGCCGAGCTCCTATAATTCACCCCTCCACTTT
CASTPSSYNSPLHF
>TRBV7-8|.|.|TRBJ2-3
TGTGCCAGCAGCGGGGGGAATACGCAGTATTTT
CASSGGNTQYF
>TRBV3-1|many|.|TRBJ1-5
TGTGCCAGCAGCCATGGCGTCAGATCTAGCGGTCAGCCCCAGCATTTT
CASSHGVRSSGQPQHF
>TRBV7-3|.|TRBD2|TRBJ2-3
TGTGCCAGCAGCCCGACTAGCGGGGGAACCACAGATACGCAGTATTTT
CASSPTSGGTTDTQYF
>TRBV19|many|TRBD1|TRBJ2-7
TGTGCCAGTAGCCAGACAGGGGTTGACTCCTACGAGCAGTACTTC
CASSQTGVDSYEQYF
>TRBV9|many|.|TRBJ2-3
TGTGCCAGCGGCCGGCGGGCGGGCGTCACAGATACGCAGTATTTT
CASGRRAGVTDTQYF
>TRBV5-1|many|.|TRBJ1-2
TGCGCCAGCACCCCCGGGCTACACTATGGCTACACCTTC
CASTPGLHYGYTF
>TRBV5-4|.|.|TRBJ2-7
TGTGCCAGCAGCCCACCCCCGGCCGAGCAGTACTTC
CASSPPPAEQYF
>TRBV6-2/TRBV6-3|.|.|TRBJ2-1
TGTGCCAGCAGTTACAGGGGGAATTACAATGAGCAGTTCTTC
CASSYRGNYNEQFF
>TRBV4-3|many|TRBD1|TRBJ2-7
TGCGCCAGCAGCCAGGTACAGGGGCTCGGCTCCTACGAGCAGTACTTC
CASSQVQGLGSYEQYF
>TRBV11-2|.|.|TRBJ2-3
TGTGCCAGCAGCTTGTACACAGATACGCAGTATTTT
CASSLYTDTQYF
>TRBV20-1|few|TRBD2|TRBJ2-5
TGCAGTGCTTTACTAGCGGGGGCCCTAAGAGAGACCCAGTACTTC
CSALLAGALRETQYF
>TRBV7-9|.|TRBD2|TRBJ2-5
TGTGCCAGCAGCCCCCCGGGGGGAGGGGAGACCCAGTACTTC
CASSPPGGGETQYF
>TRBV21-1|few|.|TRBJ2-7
TGTGCCAGCTCTACTTTCTCCTGCCCCTACGAGCAGTACTTC
CASSTFSCPYEQYF
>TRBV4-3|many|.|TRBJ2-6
TGCGCCAGCAGCCAATGGGGATACGGGGCCAACGTCCTGACTTTC
CASSQWGYGANVLTF
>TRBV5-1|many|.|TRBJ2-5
TGCGCCAGCAGCTTGCCGGGAGAGACCCAGTACTTC
CASSLPGETQYF
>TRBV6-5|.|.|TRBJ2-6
TGTGCCAGCAGTGACCAAGGGGCTGACTCTGGGGCCAACGTCCTGACTTTC
CASSDQGADSGANVLTF
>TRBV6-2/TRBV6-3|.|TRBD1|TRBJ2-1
TGTGCCAGCAGTTTTTACAGGGGCAATGAGCAGTTCTTC
CASSFYRGNEQFF
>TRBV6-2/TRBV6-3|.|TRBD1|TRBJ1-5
TGTGCCAGCAGTTCGGGACAGGGGGAACAGCCCCAGCATTTT
CASSSGQGEQPQHF
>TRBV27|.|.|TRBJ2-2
TGTGCCAGCAGTTTAGTGGCTGCGGCCACCGGGGAGCTGTTTTTT
CASSLVAAATGELFF
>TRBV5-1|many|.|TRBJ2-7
TGCGCCAGCAGCTTGGATCCGGACTCCTACGAGCAGTACTTC
CASSLDPDSYEQYF
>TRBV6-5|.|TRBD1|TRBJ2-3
TGTGCCAGCAGTTACTCGATCGGGACAGGGGTCGCAGATACGCAGTATTTT
CASSYSIGTGVADTQYF
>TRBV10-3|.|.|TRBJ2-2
TGTGCCATCAGTAGAACCGGGGAGCTGTTTTTT
CAISRTGELFF
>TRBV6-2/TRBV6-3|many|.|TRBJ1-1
TGTGCCAGCAGTTATTCGGGTGTGATCACTGAAGCTTTCTTT
CASSYSGVITEAFF
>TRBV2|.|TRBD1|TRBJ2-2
TGTGCCAGCAGAGGGGGCGCGAACACCGGGGAGCTGTTTTTT
CASRGGANTGELFF
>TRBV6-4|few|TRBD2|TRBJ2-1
TGTGCCAGCAGGGGCGGGGGGGCCTCGAATGAGCAGTTCTTC
CASRGGGASNEQFF